This T cell receptor beta chain emerged from a study of early T cells in non-severe SARS-CoV-2 infection. The wider study: Alpha and beta chains were unpaired, from unsorted whole-blood bulk RNA. General observations from the study: CD4 and private specificities were missed by VDJdb matching, which favored anti-spike CD8 responses.

As part of library construction, unique molecular identifiers were attached to individual cDNA molecules. TCRdb analysed the 5' RACE reads with MiXCR anew, one entry per CDR3 protein. The sample yields some 39,000 distinct CDR3 sequences, 6% to 8.5% seen once. V was shortened by 0 bases and J by 7 bases, with 13 bases between the two germline ends. This CDR3 is 16 amino acids long. The germline V gene encodes CDR1 LGHNA and CDR2 YNFKEQ. Many counts were recorded for this clonotype. Its cognate antigen is unknown. This receptor was taken from an adult who was a healthcare worker with PCR-confirmed SARS-CoV-2 infection or an uninfected control (not recorded which). The rearrangement links TRBV4-2 to TRBJ1-6; a weak D match, TRBD1 (5 bases). The sample was whole blood. In nucleotides, the CDR3 is TGTGCCAGCAGCCAAGATCAAGGGGTTATGAATTCACCCCTCCACTTT. Amino acid sequence: CASSQDQGVMNSPLHF.